Presented here are 29 T cell receptor beta chains from one specimen sequenced in a study of response to subunit inactivated influenza vaccine. MiXCR, run by TCRdb on the RT-PCR reads, gives a single entry per CDR3 protein. The sample lists about 240,000 distinct CDR3 sequences, roughly an eighth occurring once. The sample was non-naive T cells sorted from PBMCs, taken approximately 15 days before vaccination. These receptor sequences come from a man aged 45-65 years who received an inactivated influenza vaccine.

This clonotype came up many times. The chain has TRBV6-5 and TRBJ1-2; a weak D match, TRBD1 (5 bases). Germline V lookup: CDR1 MNHEY, CDR2 SVGAGI. With 4 bases removed from V and 8 bases from J, the gap between germline ends came to 11 bases. The CDR3 extends over 12 amino acids. The CDR3 DNA reads TGTGCCAGCAGTTCACAGGCTCGGGGCTACACCTTC. Translated, it gives CASSSQARGYTF.

This clonotype occurred many times. One end of the junction fails to match germline, which may point to a read error. The chain couples TRBV4-2 to TRBJ1-5; D not resolved. From germline, CDR1 is LGHNA and CDR2 YNFKEQ. The CDR3 runs 15 residues. DNA of the CDR3: TGTGCCAGCAGCCAAGATGCCGGAGGCAAACAGCCCCAGCATTTT. Translated, it gives CASSQDAGGKQPQHF.

The rearrangement links TRBV20-1 to TRBJ2-1; unclear D gene. CDR1 is DFQATT, CDR2 SNEGSKA, per germline (reference sequence). This CDR3 has 14 residues. Trimming left V 4 bases short and J 5 bases short, with 15 bases between. The CDR3 loop reads CSATTLNANNEQFF. The CDR3 DNA is TGCAGTGCTACGACCCTAAACGCGAACAATGAGCAGTTCTTC.

The table lists this clonotype with a few counts. This sequence joins TRBV5-5 and TRBJ2-7; maybe TRBD2 (5 bases). CDR3 length: 15 residues. Trimming cost V 4 bases and J 2 bases, with 16 bases left between them. Looked up from germline, CDR1 is SGHKS and CDR2 is YYEKEE (reference sequence). CDR3 residues: CASSAAVGEPYEQYF. The CDR3 DNA is TGTGCCAGCAGCGCCGCTGTTGGGGAGCCCTACGAGCAGTACTTC.

A few counts support this clonotype. The V gene is TRBV6-5, the J gene TRBJ2-5, with a weak D call TRBD1 (6 bases). This CDR3 comprises 15 residues. Germline V gives CDR1 MNHEY, CDR2 SVGAGI. V lost 3 bases and J 2 bases, leaving 13 bases between the germline ends. The CDR3 nucleotides are TGTGCCAGCAGTTATACAGGGAGAGGGCAAGAGACCCAGTACTTC. Protein: CASSYTGRGQETQYF.

This chain uses TRBV7-6 with TRBJ2-3; D gene uncertain. The CDR3 is made up of 14 amino acids. Germline V gene data show CDR1 as SGHVS and CDR2 as FNYEAQ. The V end lost 1 base, the J end lost 2 bases, and 7 bases lay between the germline ends. CDR3 in DNA: TGTGCCAGCAGCTTAGAACTTTTCACAGATACGCAGTATTTT. Translating gives CASSLELFTDTQYF.

This clonotype has more than one count but fewer than ten. This rearrangement joins TRBV2 to TRBJ2-7; D is uncertain. V lost 6 bases and J 3 bases, leaving 9 bases between the germline ends. This CDR3 has 12 amino acids. Germline assignment: CDR1 SNHLY and CDR2 FYNNEI. CDR3 residues: CASSQDNYEQYF. As DNA, the CDR3 is TGTGCCAGCAGCCAAGACAACTACGAGCAGTACTTC.

Regarding this clonotype: The junction and the germline gene differ at one end; a read error may be behind it. V gene TRBV11-2 combines with J gene TRBJ2-7; the D gene is possibly TRBD1 (6 bases). This CDR3 has 14 residues. Germline CDR1 is SGHAT and CDR2 is FQNNGV. CDR3 sequence (DNA): TGTGCCAGCAGCCTAGAGGGGGTTTCCTACGAGCAGTACTTC. Protein sequence: CASSLEGVSYEQYF.

In its sample, this clonotype was seen many times. The V gene is TRBV6-1, the J gene TRBJ1-2; a weak D match, TRBD1 (6 bases). V was trimmed by 2 bases and J by 3 bases, leaving 16 bases between them. The germline gives CDR1 MNHNS, CDR2 SASEGT. The CDR3 runs to 16 residues. The CDR3 DNA sequence: TGTGCCAGCAGTGAAAGGGCAGGACAGAATTACTATGGCTACACCTTC. It encodes CASSERAGQNYYGYTF.

This sequence joins TRBV5-1 and TRBJ1-5; D might be TRBD1 (5 bases). The CDR3 runs to 14 residues. The germline gives CDR1 SGHRS, CDR2 YFSETQ. V was pared by 2 bases and J by 6 bases, with 12 bases between. The CDR3 nucleotides read TGCGCCAGCAGCTTAGCTGGGGGGACTCAGCCCCAGCATTTT. Protein sequence: CASSLAGGTQPQHF.

This chain links TRBV4-3 with TRBJ2-1, with 11 bases fitting TRBD2. V trimming: 2 bases; J trimming: 8 bases; junction bases outside the gene matches: 5. CDR3 length equals 15 residues. Germline-derived CDR1 and CDR2 are LGHNA and YSLEER. This CDR3 reads CASSQLAGGGDEQFF. CDR3 sequence (DNA): TGCGCCAGCAGCCAACTAGCGGGGGGTGGGGATGAGCAGTTCTTC.

The CDR3 DNA follows: TGTGCCATCAGCTATAGCGGGGGGGACTCAGATACGCAGTATTTT. Its protein product is CAISYSGGDSDTQYF. The V call is TRBV10-3, the J call TRBJ2-3; 11 bases align to TRBD2. This CDR3 is built from 15 residues. J lost 4 bases, V lost 6 bases, and 6 bases had no gene match. Germline V CDR1 and CDR2: ENHRY, SYGVKD.

Of note for this clonotype: An end of the junction does not agree with germline; a read error may underlie this. This chain uses TRBV7-7 with TRBJ2-5; the D is unclear. CDR1 SSHAT and CDR2 FNYEAQ come from the germline V gene (reference sequence). This CDR3 region has 15 residues. The CDR3 DNA follows: TGTGCTAGCAGCTTAGGAAGGTTGTGGCAAGAGACCCAGTACTTC. Translated: CASSLGRLWQETQYF.

This clonotype was observed a few times. This chain links TRBV4-3 with TRBJ2-4, with TRBD1 matching 8 bases. Unmatched junction bases numbered 7, after V lost 0 bases and J lost 6 bases. This CDR3 has 16 residues. CDR1 is LGHNA, CDR2 YSLEER, per germline. The chain's CDR3 is CASSQDQGQGGNIQYF. In DNA, the CDR3 is TGCGCCAGCAGCCAAGACCAAGGACAGGGAGGAAACATTCAGTACTTC.

In this sample, this clonotype turned up a few times. This rearrangement joins TRBV7-2 to TRBJ2-7; maybe TRBD1 (5 bases). The V gene lost 4 bases and the J gene lost 4 bases, with 11 bases spanning the gap. This CDR3 is built from 13 residues. Germline-derived CDR1 and CDR2 are SGHTA and FQGNSA. The CDR3 nucleotides are TGTGCCAGCAGCTCTCAGGGATTATACGAGCAGTACTTC. Translating gives CASSSQGLYEQYF.

In the case of this clonotype: This may arise from a read error, as a much more abundant clone is one base away. The J gene is TRBJ2-3, the V gene TRBV28; D is unresolved. CDR1 MDHEN and CDR2 SYDVKM come from the germline V gene. The CDR3 has 15 residues. The CDR3 spells CTSSLLPVSTDTQYF. The CDR3 DNA reads TGTACCAGCAGTTTATTGCCAGTAAGCACAGATACGCAGTATTTT.

This clonotype was seen ten or more times. The rearrangement joins TRBV29-1 to TRBJ1-5; D remains unclear. CDR1 SQVTM and CDR2 ANQGSEA come from the germline V gene. Trimming took off 4 bases at V and 3 bases at J, with 7 bases between the two ends. This CDR3 has 12 residues. Here the CDR3 reads CSVGIHNQPQHF. In DNA, the CDR3 is TGCAGCGTTGGCATCCACAATCAGCCCCAGCATTTT. Supplemented by reference TRBV29-1 and TRBJ1-5, the full variable domain reads SAVISQKPSRDICQRGTSLTIQCQVDSQVTMMFWYRQQPGQSLTLIATANQGSEATYESGFVIDKFPISRPNLTFSTLTVSNMSPEDSSIYLCSVGIHNQPQHFGDGTRLSIL.

This clonotype was observed many times. This sequence joins TRBV10-3 and TRBJ2-1; 11 nucleotides line up with TRBD2. This CDR3 region has 15 residues. The J segment lost 11 bases and the V segment lost 4 bases, leaving 10 bases of the junction unmatched. The V gene's germline CDR1 is ENHRY and CDR2 SYGVKD. In DNA form, the CDR3 reads TGTGCCATCAGTGGTAGTGGGACTAGCGGTAATCAGCAGTTCTTC. This sequence encodes CAISGSGTSGNQQFF.

This clonotype was detected only a few times. The rearrangement uses TRBV27 and TRBJ2-7; 9 bases fit TRBD1. Losses at the gene ends were 5 bases for V and 2 bases for J; bases not matched to a gene: 7. Germline loops: CDR1 MNHEY, CDR2 SMNVEV (reference sequence). The CDR3 covers 15 residues. The DNA for the CDR3 is TGTGCCAGCAGTGTACAGGGGGCGAGGACCTACGAGCAGTACTTC. It specifies CASSVQGARTYEQYF.

This clonotype was seen only a few times. The rearrangement uses TRBV4-3 and TRBJ2-7; D unresolved. V gave up 2 bases and J gave up 4 bases, with 15 bases separating them. The CDR3 totals 15 residues. Germline V gene lookup returns CDR1 LGHNA and CDR2 YSLEER. The CDR3 nucleotides read TGCGCCAGCAGCCAACTGCGCACGGCCTTATACGAGCAGTACTTC. It translates to CASSQLRTALYEQYF.

This clonotype was picked up a small number of times. The CDR3 loop reads CASSGQRYGYTF. Here the CDR3 DNA reads TGTGCCAGCAGTGGACAGAGGTATGGCTACACCTTC. The chain employs TRBV2 and TRBJ1-2, with D tentatively TRBD1 (5 bases). Germline values: CDR1 SNHLY, CDR2 FYNNEI. V lost 4 bases to trimming and J lost 5 bases, with 8 bases between them. This CDR3 has 12 residues.

The rearrangement links TRBV20-1 to TRBJ2-1; 8 nucleotides agree with TRBD2. J lost 7 bases, V lost 5 bases, and 10 bases had no gene match. This CDR3 comprises 14 residues. Germline assignment: CDR1 DFQATT and CDR2 SNEGSKA (reference sequence). The CDR3, as DNA: TGCAGTGCTGCAGAAACTAGCGGTGGTAATGAGCAGTTCTTC. This sequence encodes CSAAETSGGNEQFF.

V usage is TRBV28 and J usage is TRBJ2-1; D is perhaps TRBD1 (5 bases). In germline, CDR1 is MDHEN, CDR2 SYDVKM. Trimming left V 5 bases short and J 2 bases short, with 13 bases between. This CDR3 has 15 amino acids. This chain's CDR3 is CASSRKGLTYNEQFF. Written as DNA, the CDR3 is TGTGCCAGCAGTCGTAAGGGGCTTACCTACAATGAGCAGTTCTTC. Filled out from reference TRBV28 and TRBJ2-1, the complete variable domain reads DVKVTQSSRYLVKRTGEKVFLECVQDMDHENMFWYRQDPGLGLRLIYFSYDVKMKEKGDIPEGYSVSREKKERFSLILESASTNQTSMYLCASSRKGLTYNEQFFGPGTRLTVL.

The chain uses TRBV5-6 and TRBJ1-6; 12 bases map to TRBD1. V lost 4 bases, J lost 9 bases, and 5 bases stayed unmatched. CDR3 length: 15 amino acids. Germline V gene data show CDR1 as SGHDT and CDR2 as YYEEEE. DNA for the CDR3: TGTGCCAGCAGCAGGGACAGGGGGCAGGTTTCACCCCTCCACTTT. It encodes CASSRDRGQVSPLHF.

In its sample, this clonotype was seen a few times. The chain recombines TRBV2 with TRBJ2-5; 10 positions agree with TRBD1. V was pared by 8 bases and J by 5 bases, with 11 bases of the junction left unmatched. CDR1 SNHLY and CDR2 FYNNEI come from the germline V gene. The CDR3 totals 15 residues. The DNA of the CDR3 is TGTGCCAGCCAATTGGGACAGGGGATCTGGGAGACCCAGTACTTC. Translating gives CASQLGQGIWETQYF.

This clonotype was detected ten times or more. The chain uses TRBV12-3 or TRBV12-4 and TRBJ2-2, with a possible D match to TRBD1 (5 bases). The length of the CDR3 is 15 residues. The V gene lost 3 bases and the J gene lost 2 bases, with 10 bases spanning the gap. The CDR3 region is CASSFGARNTGELFF. Written as DNA, the CDR3 is TGTGCCAGCAGTTTTGGGGCAAGAAACACCGGGGAGCTGTTTTTT.

This clonotype has only a few counts. V and J are TRBV5-1 and TRBJ2-1; the D gene is possibly TRBD2 (7 bases). This CDR3 contains 15 residues. V was shortened by 3 bases and J by 9 bases, with 19 bases between the two germline ends. Germline V CDR1 and CDR2: SGHRS, YFSETQ. CDR3 protein: CASSYQIGGDGEQFF. The CDR3 DNA reads as TGCGCCAGCAGCTATCAAATAGGGGGGGATGGTGAGCAGTTCTTC.

This clonotype was counted a few times. V gene TRBV5-1 combines with J gene TRBJ2-3; TRBD1 might be the D (6 bases). The CDR3 is made up of 15 amino acids. The germline CDR1 and CDR2 sequences are SGHRS and YFSETQ. V lost 7 bases and J lost 0, with 15 bases in between. CDR3 residues: CASSRDTSSTDTQYF. CDR3 nucleotides: TGCGCCAGCTCCCGGGACACCTCTAGCACAGATACGCAGTATTTT.

As regards this clonotype: One end of the junction varies from germline; a read error may be responsible. The chain is built from TRBV6-2 or TRBV6-3 and TRBJ1-5; D unclear. CDR1 and CDR2 (germline): MNHEY, SVGEGT. The CDR3 runs to 16 residues. The CDR3 here is CASSYLGGSGNHPQHF. The CDR3 DNA reads TGTGCCAGCAGTTATTTAGGAGGGAGTGGTAATCATCCCCAGCATTTT.